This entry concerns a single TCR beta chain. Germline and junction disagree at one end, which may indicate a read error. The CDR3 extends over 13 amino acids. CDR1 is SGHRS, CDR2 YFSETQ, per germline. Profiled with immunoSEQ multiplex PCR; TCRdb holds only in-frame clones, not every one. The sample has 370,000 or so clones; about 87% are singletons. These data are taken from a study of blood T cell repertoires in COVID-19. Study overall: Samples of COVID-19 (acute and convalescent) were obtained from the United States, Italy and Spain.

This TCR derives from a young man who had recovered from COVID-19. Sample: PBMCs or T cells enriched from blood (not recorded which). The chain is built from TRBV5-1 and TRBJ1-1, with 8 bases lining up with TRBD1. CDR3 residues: CACRQGINTEAFF. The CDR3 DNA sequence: TGCGCCTGCAGACAGGGGATAAACACTGAAGCTTTCTTT. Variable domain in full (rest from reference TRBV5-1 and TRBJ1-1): KAGVTQTPRYLIKTRGQQVTLSCSPISGHRSVSWYQQTPGQGLQFLFEYFSETQRNKGNFPGRFSGRQFSNSRSEMNVSTLELGDSALYLCACRQGINTEAFFGQGTRLTVV.